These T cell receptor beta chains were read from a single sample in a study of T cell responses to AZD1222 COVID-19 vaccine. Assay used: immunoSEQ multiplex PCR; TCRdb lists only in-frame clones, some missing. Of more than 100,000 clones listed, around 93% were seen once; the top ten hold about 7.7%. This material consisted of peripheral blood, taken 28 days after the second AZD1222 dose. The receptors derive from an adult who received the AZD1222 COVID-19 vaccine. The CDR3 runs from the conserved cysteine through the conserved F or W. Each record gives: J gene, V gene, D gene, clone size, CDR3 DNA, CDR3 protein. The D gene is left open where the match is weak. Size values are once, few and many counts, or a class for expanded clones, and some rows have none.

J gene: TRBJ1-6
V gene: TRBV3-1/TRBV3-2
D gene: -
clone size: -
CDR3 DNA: TGTGCCAGCAGCCAATTGGGGGAACGTTCACCCCTCCACTTT
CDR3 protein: CASSQLGERSPLHF

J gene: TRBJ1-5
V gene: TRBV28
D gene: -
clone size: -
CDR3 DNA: TGTGCCAGCAGTCCCCAGAACAGCTTTCGCCAGCCCCAGCATTTT
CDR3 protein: CASSPQNSFRQPQHF

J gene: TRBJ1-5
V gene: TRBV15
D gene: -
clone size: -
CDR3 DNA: TGTGCCACCAGCAGAGAAGGGAGGCTCGGTCAGCCCCAGCATTTT
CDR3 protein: CATSREGRLGQPQHF

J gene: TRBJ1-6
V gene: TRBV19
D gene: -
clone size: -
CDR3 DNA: TGTGCCAGTCAGAGTGGAACGCTTTATAATTCACCCCTCCACTTT
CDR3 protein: CASQSGTLYNSPLHF

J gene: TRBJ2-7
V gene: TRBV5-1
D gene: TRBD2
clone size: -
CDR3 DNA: TGCGCCAGCAGCTTGAGCCTTTCCACTAGCGGGTTGGAGCAGTACTTC
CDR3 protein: CASSLSLSTSGLEQYF

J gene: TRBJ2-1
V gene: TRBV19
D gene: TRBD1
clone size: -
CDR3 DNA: TGTGCCAGTAGTCTCTCGACAGGGAACTTAGCCCACTACTACAATGAGCAGTTCTTC
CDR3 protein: CASSLSTGNLAHYYNEQFF

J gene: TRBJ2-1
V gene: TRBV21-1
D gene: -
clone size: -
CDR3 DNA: TGTGCCAGCACACAACGAACTAGCGAGCAGTTCTTC
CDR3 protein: CASTQRTSEQFF

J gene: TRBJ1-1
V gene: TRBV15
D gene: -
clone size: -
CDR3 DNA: TGTGCCACCAGCAGAGCCGCAATTAACACTGAAGCTTTCTTT
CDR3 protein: CATSRAAINTEAFF

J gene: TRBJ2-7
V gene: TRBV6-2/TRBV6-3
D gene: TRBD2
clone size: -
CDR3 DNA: TGTGCCAGCAGCCCTGGGGTTGCGGGGGGCTCCTACGAGCAGTACTTC
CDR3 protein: CASSPGVAGGSYEQYF

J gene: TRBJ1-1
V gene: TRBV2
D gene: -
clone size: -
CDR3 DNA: TGTGCCAGCAGTGTGGTAGAGAACACTGAAGCTTTCTTT
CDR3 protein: CASSVVENTEAFF

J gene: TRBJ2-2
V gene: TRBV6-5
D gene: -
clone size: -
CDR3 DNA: TGTGCCAGCAGACTCGACAGAGAGGAGCTGTTTTTT
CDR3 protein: CASRLDREELFF

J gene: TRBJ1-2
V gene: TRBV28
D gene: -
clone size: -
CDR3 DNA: TGTGCCAGCAGCCCTCAGGCACGTTATCTCGCTGGCTACACCTTC
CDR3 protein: CASSPQARYLAGYTF

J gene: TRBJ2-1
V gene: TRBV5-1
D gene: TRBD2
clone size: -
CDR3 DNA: TGCGCCAGCAGCTATGGACTAGCGAGCAATGAGCAGTTCTTC
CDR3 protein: CASSYGLASNEQFF

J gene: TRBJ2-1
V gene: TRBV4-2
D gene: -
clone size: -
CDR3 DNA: TGTGCCAGCAGCCAACCTCCCGGCAGCGGTGGCTCCTACAATGAGCAGTTCTTC
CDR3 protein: CASSQPPGSGGSYNEQFF

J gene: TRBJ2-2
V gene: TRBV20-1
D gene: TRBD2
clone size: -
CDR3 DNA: TGCAGTGCTAGTAGCGGGGGAGGAGGGGCGCTGTTTTTT
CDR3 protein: CSASSGGGGALFF

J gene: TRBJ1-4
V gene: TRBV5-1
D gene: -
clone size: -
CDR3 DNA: TGCGCCAGCAGCGGAAACACAGGAAATACTAATGAAAAACTGTTTTTT
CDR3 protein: CASSGNTGNTNEKLFF

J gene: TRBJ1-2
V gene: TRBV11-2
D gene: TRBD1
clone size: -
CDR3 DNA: TGTGCCAGCAGCTCGATTTATCACAGGGGGCCGCCAGGCTACACCTTC
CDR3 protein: CASSSIYHRGPPGYTF

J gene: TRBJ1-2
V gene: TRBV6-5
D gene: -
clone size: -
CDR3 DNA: TGTGCCAGCAGTTACGAGGGATCGGGTGGCTATGGCTACACCTTC
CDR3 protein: CASSYEGSGGYGYTF

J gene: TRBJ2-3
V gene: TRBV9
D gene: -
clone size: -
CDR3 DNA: TGTGCCAGCAGCGTACAAAGCAACACAGATACGCAGTATTTT
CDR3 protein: CASSVQSNTDTQYF

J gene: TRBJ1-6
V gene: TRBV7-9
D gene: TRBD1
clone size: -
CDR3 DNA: TGTGCCAGCAGGTGGGACAGCTATAATTCACCCCTCCACTTT
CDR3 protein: CASRWDSYNSPLHF

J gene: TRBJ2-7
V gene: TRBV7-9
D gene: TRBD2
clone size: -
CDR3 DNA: TGTGCCAGCAGCGTTACTAGCGGGAGATCCTACGAGCAGTACTTC
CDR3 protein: CASSVTSGRSYEQYF

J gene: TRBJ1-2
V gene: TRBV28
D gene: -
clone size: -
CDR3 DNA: TGTGCCAGCAGTTTCTTGGTCAGTTTTTGGGGCGACACCTTC
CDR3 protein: CASSFLVSFWGDTF

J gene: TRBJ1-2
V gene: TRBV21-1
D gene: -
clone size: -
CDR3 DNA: TGTGCCAGCAGCAAAGTCGAGGGTGAGTCTGGCTACACCTTC
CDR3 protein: CASSKVEGESGYTF

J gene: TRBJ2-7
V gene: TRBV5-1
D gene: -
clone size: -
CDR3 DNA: TGCGCCAGCAGCCCTAAGGCTAGTCCCTACGAGCAGTACTTC
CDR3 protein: CASSPKASPYEQYF

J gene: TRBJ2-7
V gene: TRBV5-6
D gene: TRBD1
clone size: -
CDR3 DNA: TGTGCCAGCGGAGGACAGGCGTACGAGCAGTACTTC
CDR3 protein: CASGGQAYEQYF

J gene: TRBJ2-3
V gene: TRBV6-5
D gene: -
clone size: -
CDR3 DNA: TGTGCCAGCAGTACTCGTGGGGTTACAGATACGCAGTATTTT
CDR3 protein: CASSTRGVTDTQYF

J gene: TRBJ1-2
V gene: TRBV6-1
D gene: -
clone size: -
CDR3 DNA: TGTGCCAGCAGTGAAGGGTTGGCACGGCAGGGCTACACCTTC
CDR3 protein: CASSEGLARQGYTF

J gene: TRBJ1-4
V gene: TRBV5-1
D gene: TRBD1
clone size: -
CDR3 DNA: TGCGCCAGCAGCCCCGGACAGGGGATCACTAATGAAAAACTGTTTTTT
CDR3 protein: CASSPGQGITNEKLFF

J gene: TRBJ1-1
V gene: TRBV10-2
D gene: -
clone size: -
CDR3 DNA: TGCGCCAGCAGTGAAACCCAGGGATGGATTGAAGCTTTCTTT
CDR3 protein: CASSETQGWIEAFF

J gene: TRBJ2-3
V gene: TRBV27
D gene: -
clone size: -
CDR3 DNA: TGTGCCAGCAGTTTATCTAGTCTAACAGATACGCAGTATTTT
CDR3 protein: CASSLSSLTDTQYF

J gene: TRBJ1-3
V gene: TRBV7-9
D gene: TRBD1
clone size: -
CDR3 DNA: TGTGCCAGCAGCTTAGGCCATCCAGGGGGCTCTGGAAACACCATATATTTT
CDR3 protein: CASSLGHPGGSGNTIYF

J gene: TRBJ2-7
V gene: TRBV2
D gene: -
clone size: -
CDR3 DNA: TGTGCCAGCAGGAGTAGGGCCTACGAGCAGTACTTC
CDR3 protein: CASRSRAYEQYF

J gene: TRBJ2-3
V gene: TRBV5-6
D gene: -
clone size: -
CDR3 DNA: TGTGCCAGCAGCTTGGAAACCAGTGCGGATGCAGATACGCAGTATTTT
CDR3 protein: CASSLETSADADTQYF

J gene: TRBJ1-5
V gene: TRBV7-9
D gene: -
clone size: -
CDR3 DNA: TGTGCCAGCAGCTCCACTGGTAACAATCAGCCCCAGCATTTT
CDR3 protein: CASSSTGNNQPQHF

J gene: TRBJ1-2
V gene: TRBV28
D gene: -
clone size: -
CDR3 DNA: TGTGCCAGCAGCCCAGGGACGTATGGCTACACCTTC
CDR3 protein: CASSPGTYGYTF

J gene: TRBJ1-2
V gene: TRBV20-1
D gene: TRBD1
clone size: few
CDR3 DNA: TGCAGTGCCAGGGGGCATGGCTACACCTTC
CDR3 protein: CSARGHGYTF

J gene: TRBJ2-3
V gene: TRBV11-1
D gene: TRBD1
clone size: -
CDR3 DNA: TGTGCCAGCAGCCCAAGGACAGGGTTGGTCGCAGATACGCAGTATTTT
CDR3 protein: CASSPRTGLVADTQYF

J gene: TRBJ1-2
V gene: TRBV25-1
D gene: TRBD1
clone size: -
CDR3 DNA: TGTGCCAGCCGACAGGGCGCATCGGAAGGCTACACCTTC
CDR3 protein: CASRQGASEGYTF

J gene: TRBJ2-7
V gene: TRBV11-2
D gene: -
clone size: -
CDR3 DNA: TGTGCCAGCAGCAGAGGGGGGGTCAGCTCCTACGAGCAGTACTTC
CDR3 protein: CASSRGGVSSYEQYF

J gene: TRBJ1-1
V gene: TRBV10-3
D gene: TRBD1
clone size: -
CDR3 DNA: TGTGCCATCAGTGGACAGGGGGCGGCTGAAGCTTTCTTT
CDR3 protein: CAISGQGAAEAFF

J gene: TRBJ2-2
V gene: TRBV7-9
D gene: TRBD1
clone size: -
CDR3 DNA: TGTGCCAGCAGCTCAGGGACAGGGGGCGCCGGGACCGGGGAGCTGTTTTTT
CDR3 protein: CASSSGTGGAGTGELFF

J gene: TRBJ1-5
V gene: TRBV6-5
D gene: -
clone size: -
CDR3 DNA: TGTGCCAGCAGGGCAGGAAATAGCAATCAGCCCCAGCATTTT
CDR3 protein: CASRAGNSNQPQHF

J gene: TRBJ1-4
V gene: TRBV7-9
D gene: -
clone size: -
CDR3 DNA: TGTGCCAGCAGCTTAGTAGGGGGTGAAAAACTGTTTTTT
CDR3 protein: CASSLVGGEKLFF

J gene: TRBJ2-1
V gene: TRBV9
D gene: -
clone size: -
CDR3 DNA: TGTGCCAGCAGCGTAGGACCCCGCAACAATGAGCAGTTCTTC
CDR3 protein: CASSVGPRNNEQFF

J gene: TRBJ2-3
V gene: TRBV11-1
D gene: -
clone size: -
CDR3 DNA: TGTGCCAGCAGCTACTACACAGATACGCAGTATTTT
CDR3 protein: CASSYYTDTQYF

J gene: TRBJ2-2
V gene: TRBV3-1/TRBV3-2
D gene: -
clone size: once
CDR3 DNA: TGTGCCAGCAGCCAAGAGGTGGCGGGGATCAACACCGGGGAGCTGTTTTTT
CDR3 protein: CASSQEVAGINTGELFF

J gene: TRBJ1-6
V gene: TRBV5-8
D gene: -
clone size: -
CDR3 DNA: TGTGCCACTGTGTTTGGCGGTTCACCCCTCCACTTT
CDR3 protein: CATVFGGSPLHF

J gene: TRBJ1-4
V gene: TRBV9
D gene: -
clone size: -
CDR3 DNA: TGTGCCAGCAGCGTAGTCGGGGGAGAAAAACTGTTTTTT
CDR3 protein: CASSVVGGEKLFF

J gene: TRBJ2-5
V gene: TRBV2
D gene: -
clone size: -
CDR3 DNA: TGTGCCAGCAGGGTTGTAGAGACCCAGTACTTC
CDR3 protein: CASRVVETQYF

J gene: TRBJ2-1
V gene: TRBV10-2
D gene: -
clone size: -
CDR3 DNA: TGCGCCAGCAGGTATGGGGAAAACGAGCAGTTCTTC
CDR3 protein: CASRYGENEQFF

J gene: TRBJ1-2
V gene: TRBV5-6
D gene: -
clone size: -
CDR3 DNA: TGTGCCAGCAGCCCACTCGTGGGGGATAACTATGGCTACACCTTC
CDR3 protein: CASSPLVGDNYGYTF

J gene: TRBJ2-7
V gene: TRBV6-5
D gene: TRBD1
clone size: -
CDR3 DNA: TGTGCCAGCAGTTACGGGGGAGCAGGGGGCCCTTACGAGCAGTACTTC
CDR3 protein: CASSYGGAGGPYEQYF

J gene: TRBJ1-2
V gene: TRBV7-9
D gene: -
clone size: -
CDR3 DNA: TGTGCCAGCAGCCTCAAAGGAGGGGTGGACTATGGCTACACCTTC
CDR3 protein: CASSLKGGVDYGYTF

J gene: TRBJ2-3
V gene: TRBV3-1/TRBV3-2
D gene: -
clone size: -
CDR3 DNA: TGTGCCAGCAGCCAAGAGTCCGCAAGCACAGATACGCAGTATTTT
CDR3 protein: CASSQESASTDTQYF

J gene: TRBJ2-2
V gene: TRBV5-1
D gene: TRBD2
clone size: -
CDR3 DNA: TGCGCCAGCAGCCCCGTAGCGGGGGGTTTCACCGGGGAGCTGTTTTTT
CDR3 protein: CASSPVAGGFTGELFF

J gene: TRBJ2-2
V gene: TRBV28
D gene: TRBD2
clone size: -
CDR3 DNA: TGTGCCAGCACGACGACTAGCGGGAGGGGGAACACCGGGGAGCTGTTTTTT
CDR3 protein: CASTTTSGRGNTGELFF